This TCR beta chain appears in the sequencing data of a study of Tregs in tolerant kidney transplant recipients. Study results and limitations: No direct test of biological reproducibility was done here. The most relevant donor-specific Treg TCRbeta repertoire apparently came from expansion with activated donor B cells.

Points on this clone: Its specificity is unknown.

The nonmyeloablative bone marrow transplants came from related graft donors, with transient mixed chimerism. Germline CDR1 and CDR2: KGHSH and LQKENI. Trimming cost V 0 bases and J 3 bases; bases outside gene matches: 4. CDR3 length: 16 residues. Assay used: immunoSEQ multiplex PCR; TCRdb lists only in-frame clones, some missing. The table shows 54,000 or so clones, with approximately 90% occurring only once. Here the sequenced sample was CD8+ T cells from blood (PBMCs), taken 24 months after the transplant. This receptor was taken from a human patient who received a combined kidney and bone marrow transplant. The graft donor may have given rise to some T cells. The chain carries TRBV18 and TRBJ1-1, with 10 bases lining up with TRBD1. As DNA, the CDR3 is TGTGCCAGCTCACCACCTACGGGACAGGGGTACACTGAAGCTTTCTTT. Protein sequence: CASSPPTGQGYTEAFF.